This is a list of T cell receptor beta chains from one sample in a study of T-cell reconstitution after alpha-beta-depleted transplantation in children. TCRdb ran MiXCR on the PCR reads and lists one entry per CDR3 protein. The sample lists about 980,000 distinct CDR3 sequences, around 30% occurring once. Sequenced here: PBMCs, mostly from graft donor cells, sampled 360 days after TCRalphabeta/CD19-depleted stem cell transplant. The receptors derive from a boy younger than two who had a stem cell transplant for SCID, so the T cells may come from the graft donor. Both conserved end residues are part of each CDR3. The D gene is left open where the match is weak. The size entry is marked missing in some rows and otherwise reads once, few, many or a size class.

j_gene: TRBJ2-4; abundance: few; d_gene: TRBD1; v_gene: TRBV12-3/TRBV12-4; CDR3aa: CASSLWDRLAKNIQYF; CDR3nt: TGTGCCAGCAGTCTCTGGGACAGGCTAGCCAAAAACATTCAGTACTTC
j_gene: TRBJ2-5; abundance: few; d_gene: TRBD1; v_gene: TRBV7-9; CDR3aa: CASSTGVGETQYF; CDR3nt: TGTGCCAGCAGCACAGGGGTGGGAGAGACCCAGTACTTC
j_gene: TRBJ2-5; abundance: NA; d_gene: TRBD1; v_gene: TRBV9; CDR3aa: CASSPLEGDRKETQYF; CDR3nt: TGTGCCAGCAGCCCCCTCGAAGGGGACAGAAAAGAGACCCAGTACTTC
j_gene: TRBJ2-3; abundance: NA; d_gene: NA; v_gene: TRBV5-1; CDR3aa: CASSWVPGPTDTQYF; CDR3nt: TGCGCCAGCAGCTGGGTCCCAGGACCCACAGATACGCAGTATTTT
j_gene: TRBJ2-7; abundance: few; d_gene: NA; v_gene: TRBV20-1; CDR3aa: CSASWGQELSYEQYF; CDR3nt: TGCAGTGCTAGTTGGGGGCAGGAACTCTCCTACGAGCAGTACTTC
j_gene: TRBJ2-7; abundance: few; d_gene: TRBD1; v_gene: TRBV4-1; CDR3aa: CASSQEGQALGEQYF; CDR3nt: TGCGCCAGCAGCCAAGAAGGACAGGCCCTGGGGGAGCAGTACTTC
j_gene: TRBJ2-2; abundance: few; d_gene: NA; v_gene: TRBV20-1; CDR3aa: CSSRARTTGELFF; CDR3nt: TGCAGTTCCCGGGCTCGGACCACCGGGGAGCTGTTTTTT
j_gene: TRBJ2-7; abundance: NA; d_gene: TRBD1; v_gene: TRBV20-1; CDR3aa: CSVKRAGQGAYEQYF; CDR3nt: TGCAGTGTCAAACGAGCGGGACAGGGGGCCTACGAGCAGTACTTC
j_gene: TRBJ2-3; abundance: many; d_gene: NA; v_gene: TRBV12-3/TRBV12-4; CDR3aa: CASSPGPPGQYF; CDR3nt: TGTGCCAGCAGTCCCGGACCCCCAGGACAGTATTTT
j_gene: TRBJ2-3; abundance: NA; d_gene: TRBD2; v_gene: TRBV2; CDR3aa: CASSEERGETDTQYF; CDR3nt: TGTGCCAGCAGTGAAGAGCGGGGGGAAACAGATACGCAGTATTTT
j_gene: TRBJ2-1; abundance: few; d_gene: TRBD2; v_gene: TRBV12-3/TRBV12-4; CDR3aa: CASSWVERGLRDEQFF; CDR3nt: TGTGCCAGTTCATGGGTAGAGCGGGGTCTCAGGGATGAGCAGTTCTTC
j_gene: TRBJ2-5; abundance: NA; d_gene: TRBD2; v_gene: TRBV2; CDR3aa: CASSDERGVQETQYF; CDR3nt: TGTGCCAGCAGTGATGAGCGGGGGGTCCAAGAGACCCAGTACTTC
j_gene: TRBJ2-5; abundance: NA; d_gene: NA; v_gene: TRBV5-6; CDR3aa: CASSLVSRVGETQYF; CDR3nt: TGTGCCAGCAGCTTGGTTTCCAGGGTGGGAGAGACCCAGTACTTC
j_gene: TRBJ2-1; abundance: many; d_gene: TRBD1; v_gene: TRBV24-1; CDR3aa: CATSHSSGQGTNEQFF; CDR3nt: TGTGCCACCAGTCACTCGTCGGGACAGGGGACCAATGAGCAGTTCTTC
j_gene: TRBJ2-1; abundance: few; d_gene: TRBD1; v_gene: TRBV4-1; CDR3aa: CASSQGQGAGNEQFF; CDR3nt: TGCGCCAGCAGCCAAGGACAGGGGGCTGGTAATGAGCAGTTCTTC
j_gene: TRBJ2-2; abundance: few; d_gene: NA; v_gene: TRBV4-2; CDR3aa: CASSQVEGIRIGELFF; CDR3nt: TGTGCCAGCAGCCAAGTTGAAGGGATTCGGATCGGGGAGCTGTTTTTT
j_gene: TRBJ2-3; abundance: NA; d_gene: TRBD1; v_gene: TRBV10-2; CDR3aa: CASMRGLADTQYF; CDR3nt: TGCGCCAGCATGAGGGGGCTAGCAGATACGCAGTATTTT
j_gene: TRBJ2-7; abundance: NA; d_gene: NA; v_gene: TRBV20-1; CDR3aa: CSGGPTSYEQYF; CDR3nt: TGCAGTGGTGGGCCGACATCCTACGAGCAGTACTTC
j_gene: TRBJ1-4; abundance: many; d_gene: NA; v_gene: TRBV5-1; CDR3aa: CASSLRGAGEKLFF; CDR3nt: TGTGCCAGCAGTTTACGGGGGGCGGGTGAAAAACTGTTTTTT
j_gene: TRBJ2-7; abundance: NA; d_gene: NA; v_gene: TRBV7-9; CDR3aa: CASSPYIGEQTYEQYF; CDR3nt: TGTGCCAGCAGCCCCTACATAGGGGAACAGACGTACGAGCAGTACTTC
j_gene: TRBJ2-2; abundance: NA; d_gene: NA; v_gene: TRBV20-1; CDR3aa: CSARIRNTGELFF; CDR3nt: TGCAGTGCTAGGATTAGAAACACCGGGGAGCTGTTTTTT
j_gene: TRBJ1-3; abundance: NA; d_gene: NA; v_gene: TRBV7-7; CDR3aa: CASSPDLLSGNTIYF; CDR3nt: TGTGCCAGCAGCCCTGACCTCCTTTCTGGAAACACCATATATTTT
j_gene: TRBJ2-5; abundance: NA; d_gene: TRBD1; v_gene: TRBV4-1; CDR3aa: CASSQVRTGRSETQYF; CDR3nt: TGCGCCAGCAGCCAAGTTAGGACAGGGAGGTCGGAGACCCAGTACTTC
j_gene: TRBJ2-3; abundance: NA; d_gene: NA; v_gene: TRBV29-1; CDR3aa: CSVDSLADTQYF; CDR3nt: TGCAGCGTTGATTCCCTTGCGGATACGCAGTATTTT
j_gene: TRBJ2-3; abundance: NA; d_gene: TRBD2; v_gene: TRBV9; CDR3aa: CASSVEGPGLAGVDTQYF; CDR3nt: TGTGCCAGCAGCGTAGAGGGACCGGGACTAGCGGGGGTAGATACGCAGTATTTT
j_gene: TRBJ2-1; abundance: few; d_gene: NA; v_gene: TRBV29-1; CDR3aa: CSVGGGRYNEQFF; CDR3nt: TGCAGCGTTGGGGGGGGCCGGTACAATGAGCAGTTCTTC
j_gene: TRBJ2-2; abundance: few; d_gene: TRBD1; v_gene: TRBV4-1; CDR3aa: CASSPIQGADTGELFF; CDR3nt: TGCGCCAGCAGCCCGATACAGGGGGCGGACACCGGGGAGCTGTTTTTT
j_gene: TRBJ2-3; abundance: NA; d_gene: NA; v_gene: TRBV7-9; CDR3aa: CASSLANSRTDTQYF; CDR3nt: TGTGCCAGCAGCTTAGCGAACAGCCGCACAGATACGCAGTATTTT
j_gene: TRBJ2-2; abundance: NA; d_gene: NA; v_gene: TRBV2; CDR3aa: CASTVLRGTGELFF; CDR3nt: TGTGCCAGCACCGTACTCAGGGGCACCGGGGAGCTGTTTTTT
j_gene: TRBJ2-5; abundance: NA; d_gene: TRBD1; v_gene: TRBV27; CDR3aa: CASSRRTGETQYF; CDR3nt: TGTGCCAGCAGTCGTCGGACAGGGGAGACCCAGTACTTC
j_gene: TRBJ2-2; abundance: NA; d_gene: NA; v_gene: TRBV9; CDR3aa: CASSATDRPHGPGELFF; CDR3nt: TGTGCCAGCAGCGCAACTGACCGTCCCCATGGTCCCGGGGAGCTGTTTTTT
j_gene: TRBJ2-7; abundance: NA; d_gene: NA; v_gene: TRBV12-3/TRBV12-4; CDR3aa: CASSFGPGVEQYF; CDR3nt: TGTGCCAGCAGTTTTGGTCCGGGTGTCGAGCAGTACTTC
j_gene: TRBJ1-1; abundance: many; d_gene: NA; v_gene: TRBV29-1; CDR3aa: CSVAVGSEAFF; CDR3nt: TGCAGCGTTGCGGTCGGTTCTGAAGCTTTCTTT
j_gene: TRBJ2-7; abundance: few; d_gene: TRBD1; v_gene: TRBV7-9; CDR3aa: CASSLVTGAEQYF; CDR3nt: TGTGCCAGCAGCTTAGTTACAGGGGCCGAGCAGTACTTC
j_gene: TRBJ2-5; abundance: many; d_gene: NA; v_gene: TRBV20-1; CDR3aa: CSAKPEETQYF; CDR3nt: TGCAGTGCTAAACCCGAAGAGACCCAGTACTTC
j_gene: TRBJ2-5; abundance: NA; d_gene: NA; v_gene: TRBV25-1; CDR3aa: CASSESTTQETQYF; CDR3nt: TGTGCCAGCAGTGAATCGACCACTCAAGAGACCCAGTACTTC
j_gene: TRBJ2-7; abundance: NA; d_gene: NA; v_gene: TRBV11-2; CDR3aa: CASSFTVREEQYF; CDR3nt: TGTGCCAGCAGCTTTACAGTCCGAGAAGAGCAGTACTTC
j_gene: TRBJ2-7; abundance: few; d_gene: TRBD1; v_gene: TRBV9; CDR3aa: CASSVGPGQSYEQYF; CDR3nt: TGTGCCAGCAGCGTAGGGCCGGGACAGAGCTACGAGCAGTACTTC
j_gene: TRBJ1-1; abundance: NA; d_gene: NA; v_gene: TRBV14; CDR3aa: CASSAWVNTEAFF; CDR3nt: TGTGCCAGCAGCGCCTGGGTGAACACTGAAGCTTTCTTT
j_gene: TRBJ2-1; abundance: few; d_gene: NA; v_gene: TRBV28; CDR3aa: CATGTGGIGNNEQFF; CDR3nt: TGTGCCACCGGGACCGGGGGAATAGGTAACAATGAGCAGTTCTTC
j_gene: TRBJ2-1; abundance: NA; d_gene: NA; v_gene: TRBV20-1; CDR3aa: CSARDRGKKGNEQFF; CDR3nt: TGCAGTGCTAGAGATCGGGGGAAGAAAGGCAATGAGCAGTTCTTC
j_gene: TRBJ2-1; abundance: NA; d_gene: TRBD1; v_gene: TRBV29-1; CDR3aa: CSVGDRGEGEQLF; CDR3nt: TGCAGCGTGGGGGACAGGGGGGAAGGTGAGCAGTTATTC
j_gene: TRBJ1-1; abundance: NA; d_gene: NA; v_gene: TRBV24-1; CDR3aa: CATSDPDSGTEAFF; CDR3nt: TGTGCCACCAGTGACCCAGACAGCGGCACTGAAGCTTTCTTT
j_gene: TRBJ2-7; abundance: NA; d_gene: TRBD2; v_gene: TRBV12-3/TRBV12-4; CDR3aa: CASSPSKGLAGDYEQYF; CDR3nt: TGTGCCAGCAGTCCTAGCAAGGGACTAGCGGGAGATTACGAGCAGTACTTC
j_gene: TRBJ1-1; abundance: few; d_gene: NA; v_gene: TRBV19; CDR3aa: CASSIAGLNTEAFF; CDR3nt: TGTGCCAGTAGTATAGCAGGCTTAAACACTGAAGCTTTCTTT
j_gene: TRBJ1-1; abundance: few; d_gene: TRBD1; v_gene: TRBV10-3; CDR3aa: CAITQQGGGTEAFF; CDR3nt: TGTGCCATCACCCAACAGGGGGGCGGCACTGAAGCTTTCTTT
j_gene: TRBJ1-2; abundance: few; d_gene: TRBD1; v_gene: TRBV5-1; CDR3aa: CASSLAGTGDLYGYTF; CDR3nt: TGCGCCAGCAGCTTGGCCGGGACAGGGGACCTCTATGGCTACACCTTC
j_gene: TRBJ2-3; abundance: NA; d_gene: NA; v_gene: TRBV4-1; CDR3aa: CASSPGPEGYTQYF; CDR3nt: TGCGCCAGCAGCCCCGGACCAGAAGGGTATACGCAGTATTTT
j_gene: TRBJ2-5; abundance: few; d_gene: NA; v_gene: TRBV5-1; CDR3aa: CASSFIGTSGTQYF; CDR3nt: TGCGCCAGCAGCTTTATTGGGACCAGCGGGACCCAGTACTTC
j_gene: TRBJ2-1; abundance: few; d_gene: TRBD2; v_gene: TRBV2; CDR3aa: CASSLGGGALYNEQFF; CDR3nt: TGTGCCAGCAGCCTCGGCGGGGGGGCCCTTTACAATGAGCAGTTCTTC
j_gene: TRBJ2-7; abundance: NA; d_gene: TRBD1; v_gene: TRBV12-3/TRBV12-4; CDR3aa: CASSVGTGSGEQYF; CDR3nt: TGTGCCAGCAGTGTAGGGACAGGGTCAGGCGAGCAGTACTTC
j_gene: TRBJ2-7; abundance: few; d_gene: TRBD1; v_gene: TRBV7-9; CDR3aa: CASSAQGDYEQYF; CDR3nt: TGTGCCAGCAGCGCTCAGGGGGATTACGAGCAGTACTTC
j_gene: TRBJ1-2; abundance: NA; d_gene: NA; v_gene: TRBV4-3; CDR3aa: CASSQAGHFYGYTF; CDR3nt: TGCGCCAGCAGCCAAGCGGGACACTTCTATGGCTACACCTTC
j_gene: TRBJ2-1; abundance: many; d_gene: TRBD2; v_gene: TRBV29-1; CDR3aa: CSELPGLAGPAQFF; CDR3nt: TGCAGCGAATTACCGGGACTAGCGGGGCCCGCGCAGTTCTTC
j_gene: TRBJ1-5; abundance: few; d_gene: TRBD1; v_gene: TRBV12-3/TRBV12-4; CDR3aa: CASSTGAYQPQHF; CDR3nt: TGTGCCAGCAGTACAGGGGCGTACCAGCCCCAGCATTTT